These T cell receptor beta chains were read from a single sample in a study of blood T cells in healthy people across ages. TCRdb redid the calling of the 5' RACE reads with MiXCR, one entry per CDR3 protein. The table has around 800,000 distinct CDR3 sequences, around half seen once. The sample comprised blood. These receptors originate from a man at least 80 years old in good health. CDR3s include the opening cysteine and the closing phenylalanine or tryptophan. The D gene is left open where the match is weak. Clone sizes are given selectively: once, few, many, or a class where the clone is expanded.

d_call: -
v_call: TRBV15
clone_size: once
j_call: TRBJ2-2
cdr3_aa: CATSSLLGVGTGELFF
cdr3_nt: TGTGCCACCAGCAGCCTCCTAGGGGTCGGCACCGGGGAGCTGTTTTTT

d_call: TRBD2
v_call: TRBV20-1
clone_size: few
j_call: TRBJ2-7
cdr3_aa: CSALGLAGEGEQYF
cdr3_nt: TGCAGTGCTCTTGGGCTAGCGGGGGAAGGAGAGCAGTACTTC

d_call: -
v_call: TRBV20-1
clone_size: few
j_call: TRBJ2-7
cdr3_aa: CSARDYGRPTSYEQYF
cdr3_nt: TGCAGTGCTAGAGATTACGGAAGACCAACTTCCTACGAGCAGTACTTC

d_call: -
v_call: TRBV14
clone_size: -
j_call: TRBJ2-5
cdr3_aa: CASSQFGTLQYF
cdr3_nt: TGTGCCAGCAGCCAATTCGGGACTCTACAGTACTTC

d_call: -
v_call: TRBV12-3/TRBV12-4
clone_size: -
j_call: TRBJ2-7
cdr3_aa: CASSPLGGAFYEQYF
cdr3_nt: TGTGCCAGCAGTCCCCTGGGGGGGGCGTTCTACGAGCAGTACTTC

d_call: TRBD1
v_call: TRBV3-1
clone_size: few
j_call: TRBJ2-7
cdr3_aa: CASSPPGQRTYEQYF
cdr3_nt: TGTGCCAGCAGCCCGCCGGGACAGCGAACCTACGAGCAGTACTTC

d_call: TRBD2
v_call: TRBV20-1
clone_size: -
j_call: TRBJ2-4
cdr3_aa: CSANSPGLTKNIQYF
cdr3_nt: TGCAGTGCTAATTCCCCGGGACTAACAAAAAACATTCAGTACTTC

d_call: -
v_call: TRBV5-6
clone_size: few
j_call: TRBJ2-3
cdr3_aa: CASSPLAGNTDTQYF
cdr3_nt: TGTGCCAGCAGCCCTCTGGCAGGGAACACAGATACGCAGTATTTT

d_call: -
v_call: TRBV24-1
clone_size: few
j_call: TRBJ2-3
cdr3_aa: CATSADSDTQYF
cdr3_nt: TGTGCCACCAGTGCCGACTCAGATACGCAGTATTTT

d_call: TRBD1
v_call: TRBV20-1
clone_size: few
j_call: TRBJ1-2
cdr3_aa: CSAKDRLYGYTF
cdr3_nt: TGCAGTGCAAAGGACAGGCTCTATGGCTACACCTTC

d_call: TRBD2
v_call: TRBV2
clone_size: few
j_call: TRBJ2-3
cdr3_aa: CASSGGLAGLDTQYF
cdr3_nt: TGTGCCAGCAGTGGGGGACTAGCGGGCTTAGATACGCAGTATTTT

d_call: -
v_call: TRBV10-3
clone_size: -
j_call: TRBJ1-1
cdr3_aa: CAISESRVITEAFF
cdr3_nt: TGTGCCATCAGTGAGTCGAGGGTGATAACTGAAGCTTTCTTT

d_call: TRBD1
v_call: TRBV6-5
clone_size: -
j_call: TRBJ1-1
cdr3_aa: CASSEDRLNTEAFF
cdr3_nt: TGTGCCAGCAGTGAGGACAGGTTGAACACTGAAGCTTTCTTT

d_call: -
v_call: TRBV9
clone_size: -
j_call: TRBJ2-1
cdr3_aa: CASSVASGGNSFDEQFF
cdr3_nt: TGTGCCAGCAGCGTAGCGAGTGGAGGGAATTCTTTCGATGAGCAGTTCTTC

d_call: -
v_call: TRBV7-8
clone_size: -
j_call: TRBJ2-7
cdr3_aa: CASSLAPGRGGHEQYF
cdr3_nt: TGTGCCAGCAGCTTAGCGCCCGGACGGGGAGGCCACGAGCAGTACTTC

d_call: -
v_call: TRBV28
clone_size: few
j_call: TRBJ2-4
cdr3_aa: CASSPHGSGNIQYF
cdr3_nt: TGTGCCAGCAGTCCGCACGGGTCCGGAAACATTCAGTACTTC

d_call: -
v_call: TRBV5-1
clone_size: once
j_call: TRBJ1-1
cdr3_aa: CASSVVPEAEAFF
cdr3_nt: TGCGCCAGCAGCGTGGTCCCAGAGGCTGAAGCTTTCTTT

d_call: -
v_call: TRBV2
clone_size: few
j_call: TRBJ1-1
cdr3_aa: CASSYEVQLNTEAFF
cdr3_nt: TGTGCCAGCAGTTATGAGGTACAGCTGAACACTGAAGCTTTCTTT

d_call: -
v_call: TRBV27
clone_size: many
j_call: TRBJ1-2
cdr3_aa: CASRPWGDGYGYTF
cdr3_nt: TGTGCCAGCAGACCCTGGGGGGATGGCTATGGCTACACCTTC

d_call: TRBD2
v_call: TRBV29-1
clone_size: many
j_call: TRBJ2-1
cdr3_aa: CSVGGQGLAGGTFSYNEQFF
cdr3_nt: TGCAGCGTTGGAGGACAAGGACTAGCGGGAGGAACTTTCTCCTACAATGAGCAGTTCTTC

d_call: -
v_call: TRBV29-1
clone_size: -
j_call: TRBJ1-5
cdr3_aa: CSVSVGDSNQPQHF
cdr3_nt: TGCAGCGTTTCAGTGGGGGATAGCAATCAGCCCCAGCATTTT

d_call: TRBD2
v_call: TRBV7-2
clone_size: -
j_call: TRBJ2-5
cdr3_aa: CASSPTSGVPGTQYF
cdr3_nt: TGTGCCAGCAGCCCGACTAGCGGGGTGCCGGGGACCCAGTACTTC

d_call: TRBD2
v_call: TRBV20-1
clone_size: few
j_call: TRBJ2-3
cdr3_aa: CSAGGSTDTPYF
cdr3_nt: TGCAGTGCGGGAGGGTCAACAGATACGCCGTATTTT

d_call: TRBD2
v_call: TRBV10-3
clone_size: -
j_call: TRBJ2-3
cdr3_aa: CAISSTSGRSTDTQYF
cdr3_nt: TGTGCCATCAGTAGCACTAGCGGGAGGAGTACAGATACGCAGTATTTT

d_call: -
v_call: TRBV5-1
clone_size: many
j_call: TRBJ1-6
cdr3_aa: CASSLGERNSPLHF
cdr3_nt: TGCGCCAGCAGCTTGGGGGAGAGAAATTCACCCCTCCACTTT

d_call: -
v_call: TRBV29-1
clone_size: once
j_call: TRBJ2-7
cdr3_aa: CSCSQTQNTEQYF
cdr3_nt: TGCAGCTGCAGTCAGACACAGAACACCGAGCAGTACTTC

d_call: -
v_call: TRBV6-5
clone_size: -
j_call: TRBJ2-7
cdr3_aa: CASSRAAGGLYEQYF
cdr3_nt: TGTGCCAGCAGTCGCGCAGCCGGGGGGCTATACGAGCAGTACTTC

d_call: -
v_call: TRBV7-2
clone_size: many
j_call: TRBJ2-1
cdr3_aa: CASSSGVGGLSEQFF
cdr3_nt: TGTGCCAGCAGCTCCGGGGTGGGAGGTTTGAGTGAGCAGTTCTTC

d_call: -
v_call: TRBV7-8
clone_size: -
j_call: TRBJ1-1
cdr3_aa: CASSLLLGRRMNTEAFF
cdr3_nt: TGTGCCAGCAGCTTATTGTTGGGGAGAAGAATGAACACTGAAGCTTTCTTT

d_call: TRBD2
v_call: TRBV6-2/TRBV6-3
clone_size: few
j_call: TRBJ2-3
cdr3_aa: CASSTGLAGGTDTQYF
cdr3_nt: TGTGCCAGCAGTACTGGACTAGCGGGAGGAACAGATACGCAGTATTTT

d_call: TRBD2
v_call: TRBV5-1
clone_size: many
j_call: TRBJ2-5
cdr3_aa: CASSPLAGDVFETQYF
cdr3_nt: TGCGCCAGCAGCCCTCTAGCGGGAGACGTCTTCGAGACCCAGTACTTC

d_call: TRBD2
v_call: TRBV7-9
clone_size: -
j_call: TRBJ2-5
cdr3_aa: CASSPGGAKTQYF
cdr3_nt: TGTGCCAGCTCCCCGGGGGGGGCCAAGACCCAGTACTTC

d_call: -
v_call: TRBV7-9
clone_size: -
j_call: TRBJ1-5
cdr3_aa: CASSLDGSNNQPQHF
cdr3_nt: TGTGCCAGCAGCTTAGACGGCTCAAACAATCAGCCCCAGCATTTT

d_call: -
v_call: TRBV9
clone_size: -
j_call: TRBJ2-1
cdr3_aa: CASSYGASESYDEQFF
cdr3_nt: TGTGCCAGCAGTTATGGGGCTAGCGAGAGCTACGATGAGCAGTTCTTC

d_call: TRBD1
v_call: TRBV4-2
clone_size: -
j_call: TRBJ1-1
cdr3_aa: CASSQGSGGTEAFF
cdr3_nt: TGTGCCAGCAGCCAAGGATCAGGGGGGACTGAAGCTTTCTTT

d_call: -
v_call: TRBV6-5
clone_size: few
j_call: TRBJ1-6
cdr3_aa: CAIRKSGENSPLHF
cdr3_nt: TGTGCCATTAGGAAGTCGGGGGAAAATTCACCCCTCCACTTT

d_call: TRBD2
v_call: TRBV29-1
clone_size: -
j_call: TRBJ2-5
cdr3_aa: CSVELSSGGKETQYF
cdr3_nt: TGCAGCGTTGAGTTATCTAGCGGGGGGAAAGAGACCCAGTACTTC

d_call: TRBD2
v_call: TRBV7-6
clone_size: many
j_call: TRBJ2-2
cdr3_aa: CASSLETSGRAPGAGELFF
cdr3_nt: TGTGCCAGCAGCTTAGAGACTAGCGGGAGGGCACCGGGGGCCGGGGAGCTGTTTTTT

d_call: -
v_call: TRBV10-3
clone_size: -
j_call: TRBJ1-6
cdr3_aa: CAIGGDGDNSPLHF
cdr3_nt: TGTGCCATCGGGGGCGATGGGGATAATTCACCCCTCCACTTT